This T cell receptor (beta chain) was sequenced for a study of T cell responses to AZD1222 COVID-19 vaccine. Generated by immunoSEQ multiplex PCR, the TCRdb table keeps only in-frame clones and is missing some. This sample yields about 140,000 clones, of which approximately 90% are seen a single time; 3.1% belongs to the top ten. This clone has only a few counts. Its antigen remains unidentified. Study-wide findings and caveats: Nearly half of unique spike-specific TCRs reportedly avoided B.1.351 and B.1.1.7 mutated regions. The repertoires were collected only after the peak T cell response. Once two AZD1222 doses were given, Spike-specific TCR breadth and depth went up. Only a handful of individuals given AZD1222 were seropositive at baseline.

Germline V gene lookup returns CDR1 KGHSH and CDR2 LQKENI. Between the trimmed V and J ends, which lost 2 bases and 0 bases, there was a span of 10 bases. This CDR3 is built from 15 residues. Sequencing was performed on peripheral blood, taken 28 days after the second AZD1222 dose. This chain joins TRBV18 and TRBJ2-5; TRBD2 is a possible D gene (5 bases). This TCR was sampled from an adult who received the AZD1222 COVID-19 vaccine. DNA of the CDR3: TGTGCCAGCTCACCAGGGAGACGGGACCAAGAGACCCAGTACTTC. The encoded protein is CASSPGRRDQETQYF.